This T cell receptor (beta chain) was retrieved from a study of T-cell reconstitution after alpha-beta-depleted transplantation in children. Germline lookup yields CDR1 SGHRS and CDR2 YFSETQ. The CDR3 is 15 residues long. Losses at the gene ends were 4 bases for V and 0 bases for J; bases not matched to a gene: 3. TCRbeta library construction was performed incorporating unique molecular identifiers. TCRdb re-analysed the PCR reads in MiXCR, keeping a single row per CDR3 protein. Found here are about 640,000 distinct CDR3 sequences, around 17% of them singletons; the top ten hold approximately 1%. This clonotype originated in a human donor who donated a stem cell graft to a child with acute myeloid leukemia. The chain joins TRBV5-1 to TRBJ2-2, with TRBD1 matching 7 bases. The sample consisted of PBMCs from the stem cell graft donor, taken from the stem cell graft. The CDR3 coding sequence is TGCGCCAGCAGCCGGGGACAGCCGAACACCGGGGAGCTGTTTTTT. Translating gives CASSRGQPNTGELFF.